Described below is a single T cell receptor beta chain sequence and its context. This sample is drawn from a study of blood T cells in healthy people across ages. The CDR3 is 18 amino acids. The germline V gene has CDR1 SEHNR and CDR2 FQNEAQ (reference sequence). The ends were cut back, 8 bases at V and 2 bases at J, with 28 bases in the middle. Each donor supplied ten milliliters of peripheral blood. Primed by a sample-barcoded 5' primer and a J-beta primer mix, a second PCR proceeded for 7 to 11 cycles. TCRdb called the 5' RACE reads again in MiXCR, with one record for every CDR3 protein. This table has fewer than 700,000 distinct CDR3 sequences, less than 60% appearing once.

Specimen: blood. The J gene is TRBJ2-7, the V gene TRBV7-9; tentatively, D is TRBD1 (8 bases). This sequence was found in a man older than 75 in good health. CDR3 sequence reads: CASGGEFKKGQVPYEQYF. In DNA form, the CDR3 reads TGTGCCAGCGGGGGGGAGTTCAAAAAGGGACAGGTACCCTACGAGCAGTACTTC. The full variable domain, in which reference TRBV7-9 and TRBJ2-7 provide the parts outside the CDR3, is DTGVSQNPRHKITKRGQNVTFRCDPISEHNRLYWYRQTLGQGPEFLTYFQNEAQLEKSRLLSDRFSAERPKGSFSTLEIQRTEQGDSAMYLCASGGEFKKGQVPYEQYFGPGTRLTVT.